Here is one T cell receptor (beta chain) with its context. Its matching antigen is unknown. Each CDR3 protein is one row after TCRdb ran MiXCR on the multiplex PCR reads. The sample records about 230,000 distinct CDR3 sequences, approximately 31% being singletons. This sample is drawn from a study of breast tumors, draining lymph nodes, adjacent tissues. V shed 5 bases and J shed 0 bases, with 13 bases lying between them. The length of the CDR3 is 14 residues. Germline V gives CDR1 DFQATT, CDR2 SNEGSKA (reference sequence). Axillary draining lymph nodes of breast cancer patients supplied the node samples. Broader study findings: That most tumor T cells come from lymph nodes remained unproven.

Sequenced: axillary lymph node tissue. The TCR originated in a female donor with breast cancer. Some clones in this sample may be carry-over from other donors' samples. The chain has TRBV20-1 and TRBJ1-1; D is unclear. In DNA, the CDR3 is TGCAGTGCTGGGGTGAGGGAGATGAACACTGAAGCTTTCTTT. Protein product: CSAGVREMNTEAFF.